This paragraph covers one T cell receptor beta chain sequence. Original methodology: Estimation of nucleated cell counts relied on the amplification of reference gene primers. The assay was immunoSEQ multiplex PCR, and TCRdb's table has in-frame clones only and misses some. That table is the source of V, J and clone size, and D and trimming were worked out from the DNA. The sample comprises about 200,000 clones, about 88% of which are singletons, and about 5% rests with the top ten. This sample is part of a study of blood T cell repertoires in COVID-19. The CDR3 length is 17 residues. V lost 0 bases and J lost 8, with 20 bases in between. Germline V gene lookup returns CDR1 MGHRA and CDR2 YSYEKL.

The chain has TRBV4-1 and TRBJ2-1, with a weak D call TRBD1 (6 bases). Sequenced material: peripheral blood. This receptor was taken from a woman aged 80 or over with acute or convalescent COVID-19. CDR3 protein: CASSQDGGYLSSHEQFF. CDR3 DNA: TGCGCCAGCAGCCAAGATGGGGGCTACCTCTCCAGCCATGAGCAGTTCTTC.